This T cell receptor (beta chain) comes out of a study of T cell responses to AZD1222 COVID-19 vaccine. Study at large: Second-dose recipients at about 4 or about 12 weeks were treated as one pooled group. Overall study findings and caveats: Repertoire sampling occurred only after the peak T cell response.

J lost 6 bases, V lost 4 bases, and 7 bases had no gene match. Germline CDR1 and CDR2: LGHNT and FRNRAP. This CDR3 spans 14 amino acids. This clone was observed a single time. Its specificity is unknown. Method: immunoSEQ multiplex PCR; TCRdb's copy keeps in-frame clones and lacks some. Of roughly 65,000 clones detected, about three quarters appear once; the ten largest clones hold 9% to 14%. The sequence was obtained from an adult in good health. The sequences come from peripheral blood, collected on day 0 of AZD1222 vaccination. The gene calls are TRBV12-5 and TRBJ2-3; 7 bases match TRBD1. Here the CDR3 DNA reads TGTGCTAGTGGTTCGCCCACACAGGGGGATACGCAGTATTTT. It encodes CASGSPTQGDTQYF.